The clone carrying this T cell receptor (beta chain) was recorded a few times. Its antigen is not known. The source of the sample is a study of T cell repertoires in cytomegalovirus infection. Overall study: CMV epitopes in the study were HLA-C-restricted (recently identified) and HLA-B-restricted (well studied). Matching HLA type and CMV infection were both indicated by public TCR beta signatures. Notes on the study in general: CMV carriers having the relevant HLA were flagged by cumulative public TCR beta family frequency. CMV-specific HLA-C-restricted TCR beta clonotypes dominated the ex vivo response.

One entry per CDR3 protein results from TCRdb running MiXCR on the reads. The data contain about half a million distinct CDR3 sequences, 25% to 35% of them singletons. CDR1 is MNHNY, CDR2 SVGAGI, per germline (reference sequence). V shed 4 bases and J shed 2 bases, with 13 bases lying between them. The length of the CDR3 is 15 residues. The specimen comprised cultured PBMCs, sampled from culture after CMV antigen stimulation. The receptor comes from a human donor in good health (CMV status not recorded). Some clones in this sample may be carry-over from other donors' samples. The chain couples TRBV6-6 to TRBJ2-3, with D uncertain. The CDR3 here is CASSSLPRVTDTQYF. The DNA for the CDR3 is TGTGCCAGCAGTTCCCTCCCTAGGGTCACAGATACGCAGTATTTT.